The clone carrying this TCR beta chain was counted once. This record belongs to a study of blood T cell repertoires in COVID-19. Data came from immunoSEQ multiplex PCR; TCRdb stores just in-frame clones and leaves some out. The sample lists more than 15,000 clones, 91% occurring once. The germline V and J ends were trimmed by 3 bases and 0 bases, with 19 bases remaining between them. The CDR3 length is 18 residues. Germline V gives CDR1 SGHRS, CDR2 YFSETQ. Sequencing input: peripheral blood. The receptor was isolated from a human donor in a cohort sampled during active COVID-19. This chain links TRBV5-1 with TRBJ2-1; D is possibly TRBD2 (6 bases). CDR3 DNA sequence: TGCGCCAGCAGCTGGGGGGTACTTGGCGGGCCCTCCTACAATGAGCAGTTCTTC. This codes for CASSWGVLGGPSYNEQFF.